These 20 T cell receptor beta chains were all obtained from the same sample, sequenced in a study of cytomegalovirus exposure and HLA in healthy donors. PCR amplification relied on 60 Vbeta primers (plus 13 Jbeta primers). Clones were sequenced by immunoSEQ multiplex PCR, and TCRdb holds only the in-frame ones, with some missing. The sample shows fewer than 110,000 clones, 82% of them seen only once. Sequenced sample: PBMCs. The receptor set was obtained from a man aged 25-45 years in good health and CMV-seropositive.

The table lists this clone with a few counts. The identical CDR3 is also encoded by other nucleotide sequences in the sample. This chain joins TRBV5-1 and TRBJ1-1, with 10 bases lining up with TRBD1. Germline CDR1 is SGHRS and CDR2 is YFSETQ. This CDR3 region has 14 residues. Unmatched junction bases numbered 3, after V lost 0 bases and J lost 7 bases. Here the CDR3 DNA reads TGCGCCAGCAGCTTGGGGGACAGGGGCCGTGAAGCTTTCTTT. Residues: CASSLGDRGREAFF.

This clone is a singleton in its sample. This sequence joins TRBV10-1 and TRBJ1-4; no reliable D call. The length of the CDR3 is 11 residues. Trimming shortened V by 3 bases and J by 8 bases, and 4 bases separated the two germline ends. In germline, CDR1 is WNHNN, CDR2 SYGVQD (reference sequence). CDR3 nucleotide sequence: TGCGCCAGCAGTGACATGGAAAAACTGTTTTTT. Translating gives CASSDMEKLFF.

V is TRBV5-1 and J is TRBJ1-3, with 7 bases that match TRBD1. In germline, CDR1 is SGHRS, CDR2 YFSETQ. The J segment lost 0 bases and the V segment lost 1 base, leaving 1 base of the junction unmatched. The CDR3 has 15 residues. Here the CDR3 reads CASSLTGVSGNTIYF. The CDR3 coding sequence is TGCGCCAGCAGCTTGACAGGGGTCTCTGGAAACACCATATATTTT. Drawing the rest from reference TRBV5-1 and TRBJ1-3, the complete variable domain is KAGVTQTPRYLIKTRGQQVTLSCSPISGHRSVSWYQQTPGQGLQFLFEYFSETQRNKGNFPGRFSGRQFSNSRSEMNVSTLELGDSALYLCASSLTGVSGNTIYFGEGSWLTVV.

The chain has TRBV5-5 and TRBJ1-1, with D perhaps TRBD1 (6 bases). This CDR3 is 16 amino acids long. Germline V lookup: CDR1 SGHKS, CDR2 YYEKEE (reference sequence). Trimming stripped 2 bases from V and 0 bases from J, with 14 bases between. Here the CDR3 DNA reads TGTGCCAGCAGCTTTGGGGGCGCCTGGATGAACACTGAAGCTTTCTTT. This translates into CASSFGGAWMNTEAFF.

The chain couples TRBV4-1 to TRBJ2-3; D is unresolved. V lost 1 base to trimming and J lost 6 bases, with 14 bases between them. The CDR3 consists of 15 residues. Germline V CDR1 and CDR2: MGHRA, YSYEKL. The CDR3 here is CASSQVHDFSDTQYF. The CDR3 bases are TGCGCCAGCAGCCAAGTCCATGACTTTTCCGATACGCAGTATTTT.

The chain links TRBV7-9 to TRBJ1-1; a possible D gene is TRBD1 (5 bases). Germline V gene data show CDR1 as SEHNR and CDR2 as FQNEAQ (reference sequence). V lost 3 bases and J lost 6, with 14 bases in between. This CDR3 contains 14 residues. The CDR3 DNA reads as TGTGCCAGCAGCTTTGGCAGGGTCGTAGCTGAAGCTTTCTTT. As protein: CASSFGRVVAEAFF.

This chain connects TRBV5-1 to TRBJ2-7; the D is unclear. Trimming took off 4 bases at V and 2 bases at J, with 13 bases between the two ends. The CDR3 sequence is 14 residues long. Germline V lookup: CDR1 SGHRS, CDR2 YFSETQ. CDR3 nucleotides: TGCGCCAGCAGCCCAAACGGAGCCACCTACGAGCAGTACTTC. Its translation is CASSPNGATYEQYF.

J is TRBJ2-1 and V is TRBV9; TRBD2 agrees at 13 bases. The CDR3 sequence is 18 residues long. Trimming took 1 base from V and 7 from J; bases not matched to a gene: 11. Per the germline V gene, CDR1 is SGDLS and CDR2 is YYNGEE. CDR3 sequence (DNA): TGTGCCAGCAGCGTACGACTAGCGGGGGGCCCGATTTCAAATGAGCAGTTCTTC. Protein: CASSVRLAGGPISNEQFF.

This chain links TRBV21-1 with TRBJ1-6. TRBV21-1 has pseudogene status. CDR3 length: 15 amino acids. DNA for the CDR3: TGTGCCAGCACCAATGATCGGGAGGGTAATTCACCCCTCCACTTT. This sequence encodes CASTNDREGNSPLHF.

The chain combines TRBV10-3 with TRBJ1-3; no definite D call. V lost 6 bases to trimming and J lost 0 bases, with 6 bases between them. The CDR3 has 13 residues. Germline CDR1 ENHRY, CDR2 SYGVKD. The CDR3: CAISTSSGNTIYF. In DNA form, the CDR3 reads TGTGCCATCAGCACAAGCTCTGGAAACACCATATATTTT.

The chain combines TRBV27 with TRBJ1-5, with a possible D match to TRBD1 (5 bases). Germline CDR1 MNHEY, CDR2 SMNVEV (reference sequence). V was trimmed by 1 base and J by 1 base, leaving 14 bases between them. The CDR3 is made up of 17 amino acids. Here the CDR3 DNA reads TGTGCCAGCAGTTTATTTTGGTCCCCAGGGAGCAATCAGCCCCAGCATTTT. It yields the protein CASSLFWSPGSNQPQHF.

V gene TRBV19 combines with J gene TRBJ2-1, with a tentative D call TRBD2 (7 bases). V was trimmed by 9 bases and J by 5 bases, leaving 14 bases between them. CDR3 length equals 13 residues. Germline CDR1 LNHDA, CDR2 SQIVND (reference sequence). Written as DNA, the CDR3 is TGTGCCAGGGGCCGGGGGGCCCACAATGAGCAGTTCTTC. Translating it yields CARGRGAHNEQFF.

The chain links TRBV27 to TRBJ2-3, with 8 bases fitting TRBD1. The CDR3 is made up of 17 amino acids. Germline V gene lookup returns CDR1 MNHEY and CDR2 SMNVEV (reference sequence). V was pared by 1 base and J by 6 bases, with 12 bases of the junction left unmatched. The CDR3 region is CASSLFPRGRMSDTQYF. CDR3 DNA: TGTGCCAGCAGTTTATTCCCCAGGGGGCGAATGTCGGATACGCAGTATTTT.

The chain has TRBV2 and TRBJ2-5, with TRBD1 matching over 8 bases. Germline V gene data show CDR1 as SNHLY and CDR2 as FYNNEI. V shed 6 bases and J 1 base; nucleotides not matched to a gene: 1. This CDR3 has 13 amino acids. This chain's CDR3 is CASRDRAQETQYF. DNA of the CDR3: TGTGCCAGCAGGGACAGGGCCCAAGAGACCCAGTACTTC.

CDR3 protein: CASSSDSEQQPQHF. DNA of the CDR3: TGTGCCAGCAGTTCGGACAGCGAACAGCAGCCCCAGCATTTT. The V and J genes are TRBV6-5 and TRBJ1-5, with D tentatively TRBD1 (6 bases). Trimming removed 4 bases at V and 7 bases at J, with 14 bases between. The CDR3 spans 14 residues. Germline CDR1 reads MNHEY; CDR2 reads SVGAGI.

This clone has just one count. This chain links TRBV12-2 with TRBJ1-2; TRBD1 is taken as the D call from the table, unchecked against the DNA. TRBV12-2 has pseudogene status. This CDR3 comprises 16 residues. CDR3 protein: CASRLSGTGGSKGYTF. In nucleotides, the CDR3 is TGTGCAAGTCGCTTATCCGGGACAGGGGGCTCGAAAGGCTACACCTTC.

V is TRBV4-1 and J is TRBJ2-1; the match to TRBD1 covers 8 bases. The J segment lost 5 bases and the V segment lost 6 bases, leaving 9 bases of the junction unmatched. Germline CDR1 and CDR2: MGHRA and YSYEKL. CDR3 length: 15 residues. The CDR3 region is CASSHLDRVDNEQFF. The CDR3 DNA sequence: TGCGCCAGCAGTCACTTGGACAGGGTCGACAATGAGCAGTTCTTC.

This chain joins TRBV6-5 and TRBJ1-2; TRBD1 is a possible D gene (5 bases). V was cut by 6 bases and J by 5 bases, with 16 bases left in between. The germline V gene has CDR1 MNHEY and CDR2 SVGAGI. The CDR3 extends over 14 amino acids. For the CDR3, the DNA is TGTGCCAGCAGACCATCAGGGAGGGATTATGGCTACACCTTC. It is translated as CASRPSGRDYGYTF.

V usage is TRBV9 and J usage is TRBJ2-5; weak D call: TRBD1 (6 bases). This CDR3 has 14 residues. CDR1 SGDLS and CDR2 YYNGEE come from the germline V gene. Trimming shortened V by 0 bases and J by 5 bases, and 11 bases separated the two germline ends. CDR3: CASSVAGVGETQYF. CDR3 DNA: TGTGCCAGCAGCGTAGCAGGGGTGGGGGAGACCCAGTACTTC.

This clone turned up a few times. The chain combines TRBV2 with TRBJ2-5; a possible D gene is TRBD1 (6 bases). V gave up 11 bases and J gave up 2 bases, with 12 bases separating them. This CDR3 contains 12 residues. CDR1 and CDR2 from the germline V gene are SNHLY and FYNNEI. CDR3 in DNA: TGTGCCGGAAGACAGGAACAAGAGACCCAGTACTTC. This codes for CAGRQEQETQYF.